This T cell receptor (beta chain) emerged from a study of blood T cell repertoires in COVID-19. This table comes from immunoSEQ multiplex PCR, and its TCRdb copy is limited to in-frame clones, with some not included. The repertoire holds over 350,000 clones, with roughly 89% as singletons. Germline lookup yields CDR1 SGDLS and CDR2 YYNGEE. V gave up 3 bases and J gave up 0 bases, with 19 bases separating them. The CDR3 loop spans 19 amino acids. Among Cohort 3 donors, those recovered had two negative PCRs, clearance, or symptom resolution. This clone was picked up a small number of times. This clonotype was obtained from a woman aged 45 to 65 who had recovered from COVID-19. The chain links TRBV9 to TRBJ1-6, with D possibly TRBD1 on 5 matching bases. The sample comprised PBMCs or T cells enriched from blood (not recorded which). The CDR3 region is CASSERPGRSFSYNSPLHF. The CDR3 region has the DNA TGTGCCAGCAGCGAGAGACCAGGGAGGAGCTTCTCCTATAATTCACCCCTCCACTTT.